These 9 T cell receptor beta chains were sequenced from one sample in a study of radiation and T cells in renal cell carcinoma (dated by TCRdb to 2020 to 2021). Library preparation employed the immunoSEQ multiplex PCR assay. TCRdb's version of the immuneACCESS table is confined to in-frame rearrangements and falls short of the full clone set. An unresolved V gene accounts for under half of the shortfall where checked; the remainder is of unknown origin. Here the sample has 150,000 or so clones; 88% occur a single time. The leading ten clones occupy about 4.3% of the sample. The time point label of this sample denotes: baseline pretreatment blood. The intended sense of this specimen's treatment or condition label: 15 Gy SBRT to primary tumor, nephrectomy 4 weeks later. The specimen comprised blood, sampled from a patient whose treatment included radiotherapy and nephrectomy. The source is a woman aged 70-85 years with renal cell carcinoma.

The J gene is TRBJ2-1, the V gene TRBV7-2; perhaps TRBD1 as D (6 bases). V was shortened by 7 bases and J by 7 bases, with 11 bases between the two germline ends. The CDR3 has 12 residues. CDR1 SGHTA and CDR2 FQGNSA come from the germline V gene. The CDR3 DNA sequence: TGTGCCAGCAACCAACAGGGTAATGAGCAGTTCTTC. It encodes CASNQQGNEQFF.

V usage is TRBV7-2 and J usage is TRBJ2-1; 9 bases fit TRBD1. Trimming at V came to 3 bases and at J to 3 bases, leaving 6 bases not matched to a gene. Germline values: CDR1 SGHTA, CDR2 FQGNSA. The CDR3 runs 16 residues. This CDR3 is CASSLDRGGNYNEQFF. The DNA for the CDR3 is TGTGCCAGCAGCTTGGACAGGGGAGGTAACTACAATGAGCAGTTCTTC.

This chain connects TRBV19 to TRBJ2-4, with TRBD1 matching 7 bases. Unmatched junction bases numbered 22, after V lost 7 bases and J lost 4 bases. Germline assignment: CDR1 LNHDA and CDR2 SQIVND (reference sequence). The CDR3 totals 19 residues. The CDR3 region is CASTARSLGGAGAKNIQYF. The CDR3 region has the DNA TGTGCCAGTACAGCCCGCTCCTTAGGGGGCGCCGGAGCGAAAAACATTCAGTACTTC.

This clone was seen more than once but under ten times. Different DNA sequences within this sample yield the same CDR3. The chain employs TRBV20-1 and TRBJ1-2; no clear D. V shed 3 bases and J shed 8 bases, with 1 base lying between them. Germline V gene data show CDR1 as DFQATT and CDR2 as SNEGSKA (reference sequence). The CDR3 is 8 amino acids. The CDR3 sequence: CSASGYTF. Written as DNA, the CDR3 is TGCAGTGCTAGCGGCTACACCTTC.

The chain employs TRBV7-2 and TRBJ1-6; perhaps TRBD1 as D (6 bases). Between the trimmed V and J ends, which lost 0 bases and 9 bases, there was a span of 15 bases. The CDR3 totals 16 residues. The germline gives CDR1 SGHTA, CDR2 FQGNSA. CDR3 residues: CASSLATGSWSSPLHF. The CDR3, as DNA: TGTGCCAGCAGCTTAGCAACAGGGAGTTGGAGTTCACCCCTCCACTTT.

The rearrangement joins TRBV5-4 to TRBJ1-3; perhaps TRBD1 as D (5 bases). V dropped 0 bases and J dropped 2 bases, with 9 bases sitting between them. Looked up from germline, CDR1 is SGHNT and CDR2 is YYREEE (reference sequence). There are 15 residues in the CDR3. The CDR3 coding sequence is TGTGCCAGCAGCTTGGGGGGGGTACCTGGAAACACCATATATTTT. Protein sequence: CASSLGGVPGNTIYF.

V gene TRBV5-1 combines with J gene TRBJ2-2, with D perhaps matching TRBD1 (5 bases). V lost 0 bases and J 6 bases, leaving 6 bases between the germline ends. CDR1 is SGHRS, CDR2 YFSETQ, per germline. The CDR3 totals 13 residues. This CDR3 is CASSLEGPGELFF. The CDR3 coding sequence is TGCGCCAGCAGCTTGGAGGGGCCCGGGGAGCTGTTTTTT.

The V and J genes are TRBV19 and TRBJ1-1; D gene uncertain. CDR3 length: 15 amino acids. V lost 1 base and J 0 bases, leaving 9 bases between the germline ends. CDR1 and CDR2 from the germline V gene are LNHDA and SQIVND (reference sequence). This CDR3 is CASSIGLLVNTEAFF. In DNA, the CDR3 is TGTGCCAGTAGTATAGGCCTTTTAGTGAACACTGAAGCTTTCTTT.

The rearrangement uses TRBV7-2 and TRBJ1-1; a weak D match, TRBD1 (6 bases). CDR1 and CDR2 (germline): SGHTA, FQGNSA. V lost 3 bases to trimming and J lost 5 bases, with 13 bases between them. There are 14 residues in the CDR3. CDR3 coding DNA: TGTGCCAGCAGCTTTTTCAGGGGAGATACTGAAGCTTTCTTT. Translation: CASSFFRGDTEAFF.